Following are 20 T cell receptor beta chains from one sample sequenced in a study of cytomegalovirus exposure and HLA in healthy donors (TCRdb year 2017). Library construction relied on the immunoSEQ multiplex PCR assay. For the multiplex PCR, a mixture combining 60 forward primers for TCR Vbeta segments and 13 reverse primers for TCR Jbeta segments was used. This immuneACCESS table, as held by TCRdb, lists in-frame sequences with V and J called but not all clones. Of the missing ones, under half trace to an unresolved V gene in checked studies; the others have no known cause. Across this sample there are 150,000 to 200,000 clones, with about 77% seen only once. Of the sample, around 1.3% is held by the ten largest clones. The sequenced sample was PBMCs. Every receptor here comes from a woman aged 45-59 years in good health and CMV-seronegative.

CDR3 loop: CASSLGSANYGYTF. DNA for the CDR3: TGTGCCAGCAGCCTAGGGAGCGCTAACTATGGCTACACCTTC. V usage is TRBV9 and J usage is TRBJ1-2, with D hard to call. The CDR3 is 14 amino acids. V lost 4 bases and J 0 bases, leaving 10 bases between the germline ends. Germline V gene data show CDR1 as SGDLS and CDR2 as YYNGEE. Looking up the rest from reference TRBV9 and TRBJ1-2 gives the full variable domain: DSGVTQTPKHLITATGQRVTLRCSPRSGDLSVYWYQQSLDQGLQFLIQYYNGEERAKGNILERFSAQQFPDLHSELNLSSLELGDSALYFCASSLGSANYGYTFGSGTRLTVV.

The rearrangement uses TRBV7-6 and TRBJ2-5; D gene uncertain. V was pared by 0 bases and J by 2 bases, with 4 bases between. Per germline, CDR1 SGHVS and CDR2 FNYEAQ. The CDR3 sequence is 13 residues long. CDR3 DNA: TGTGCCAGCAGCTTAGCCCTTCAAGAGACCCAGTACTTC. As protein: CASSLALQETQYF.

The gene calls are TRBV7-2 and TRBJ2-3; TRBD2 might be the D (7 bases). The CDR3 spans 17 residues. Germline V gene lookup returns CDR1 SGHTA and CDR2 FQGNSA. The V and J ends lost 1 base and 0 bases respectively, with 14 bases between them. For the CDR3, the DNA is TGTGCCAGCAGCTTAGGGGGGGGGCTCGTCAGCACAGATACGCAGTATTTT. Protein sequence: CASSLGGGLVSTDTQYF.

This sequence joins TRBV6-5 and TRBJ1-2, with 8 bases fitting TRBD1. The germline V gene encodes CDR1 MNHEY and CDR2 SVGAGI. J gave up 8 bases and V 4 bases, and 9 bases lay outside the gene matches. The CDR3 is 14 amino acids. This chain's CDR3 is CASSSGTGSEGYTF. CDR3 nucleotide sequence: TGTGCCAGCAGTTCCGGGACAGGTTCTGAGGGCTACACCTTC.

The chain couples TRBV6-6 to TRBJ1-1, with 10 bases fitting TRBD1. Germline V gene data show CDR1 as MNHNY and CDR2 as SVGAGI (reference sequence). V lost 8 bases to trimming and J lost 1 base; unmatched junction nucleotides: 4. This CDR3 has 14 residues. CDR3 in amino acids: CASVWDRGNTEAFF. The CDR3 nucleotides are TGTGCCAGCGTTTGGGACAGGGGGAACACTGAAGCTTTCTTT.

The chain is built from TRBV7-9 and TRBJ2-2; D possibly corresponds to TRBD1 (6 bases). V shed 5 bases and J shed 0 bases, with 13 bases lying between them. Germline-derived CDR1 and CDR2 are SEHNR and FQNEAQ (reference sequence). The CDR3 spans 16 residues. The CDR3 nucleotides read TGTGCCAGCAGCGCGCAGGGGCCAGCGAACACCGGGGAGCTGTTTTTT. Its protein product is CASSAQGPANTGELFF.

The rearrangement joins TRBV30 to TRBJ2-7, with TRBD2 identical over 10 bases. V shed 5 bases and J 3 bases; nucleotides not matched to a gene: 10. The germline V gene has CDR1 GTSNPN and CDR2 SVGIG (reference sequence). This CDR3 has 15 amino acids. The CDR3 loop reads CAWSPLAGDLYEQYF. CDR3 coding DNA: TGTGCCTGGTCTCCCCTAGCGGGAGACCTCTACGAGCAGTACTTC.

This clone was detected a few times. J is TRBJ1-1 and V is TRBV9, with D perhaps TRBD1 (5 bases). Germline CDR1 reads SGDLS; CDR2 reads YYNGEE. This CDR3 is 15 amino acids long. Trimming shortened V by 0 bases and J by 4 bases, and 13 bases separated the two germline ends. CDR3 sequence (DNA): TGTGCCAGCAGCGTAGAGCCGACAGCGGGCACTGAAGCTTTCTTT. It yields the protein CASSVEPTAGTEAFF.

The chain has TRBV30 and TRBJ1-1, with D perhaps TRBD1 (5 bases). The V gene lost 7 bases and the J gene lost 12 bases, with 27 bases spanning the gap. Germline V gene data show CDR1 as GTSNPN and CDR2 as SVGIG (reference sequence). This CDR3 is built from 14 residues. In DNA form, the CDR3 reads TGTGCCTCGCAAGCCAGTGTAGGGGTCCCGTTGTCTTTCTTT. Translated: CASQASVGVPLSFF.

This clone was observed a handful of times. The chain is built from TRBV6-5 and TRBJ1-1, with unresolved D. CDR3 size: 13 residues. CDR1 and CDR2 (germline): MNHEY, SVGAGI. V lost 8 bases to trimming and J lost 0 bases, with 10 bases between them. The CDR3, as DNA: TGTGCCAGCCATAGAGGGTTGAACACTGAAGCTTTCTTT. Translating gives CASHRGLNTEAFF.

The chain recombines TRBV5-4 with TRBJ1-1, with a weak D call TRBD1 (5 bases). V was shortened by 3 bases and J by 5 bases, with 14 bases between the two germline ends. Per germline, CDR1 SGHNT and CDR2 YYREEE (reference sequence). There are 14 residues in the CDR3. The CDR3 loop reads CASSSTQGRTEAFF. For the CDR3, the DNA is TGTGCCAGCAGCTCTACTCAGGGTCGGACTGAAGCTTTCTTT.

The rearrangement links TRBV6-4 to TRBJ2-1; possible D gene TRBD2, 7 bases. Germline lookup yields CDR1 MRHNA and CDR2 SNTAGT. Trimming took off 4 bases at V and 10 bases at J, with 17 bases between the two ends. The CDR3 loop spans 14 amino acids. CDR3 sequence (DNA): TGTGCCAGCAGTGCTCTTGTAGGGGGGGGAGAGCAGTTCTTC. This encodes CASSALVGGGEQFF.

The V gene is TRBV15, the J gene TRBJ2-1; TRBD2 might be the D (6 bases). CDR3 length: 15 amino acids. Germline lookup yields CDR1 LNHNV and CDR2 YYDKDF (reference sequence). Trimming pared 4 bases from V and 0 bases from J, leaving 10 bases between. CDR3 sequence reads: CATSIIAVSYNEQFF. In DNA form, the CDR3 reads TGTGCCACCAGCATAATAGCGGTCTCCTACAATGAGCAGTTCTTC. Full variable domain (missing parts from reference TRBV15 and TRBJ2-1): DAMVIQNPRYQVTQFGKPVTLSCSQTLNHNVMYWYQQKSSQAPKLLFHYYDKDFNNEADTPDNFQSRRPNTSFCFLDIRSPGLGDTAMYLCATSIIAVSYNEQFFGPGTRLTVL.

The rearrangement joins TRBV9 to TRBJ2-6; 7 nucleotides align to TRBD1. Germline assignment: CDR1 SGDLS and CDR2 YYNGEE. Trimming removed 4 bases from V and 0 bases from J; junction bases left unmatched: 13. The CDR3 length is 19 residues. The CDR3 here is CASSPRDSPGGSGANVLTF. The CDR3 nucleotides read TGTGCCAGCAGCCCAAGGGACAGCCCAGGGGGCTCTGGGGCCAACGTCCTGACTTTC.

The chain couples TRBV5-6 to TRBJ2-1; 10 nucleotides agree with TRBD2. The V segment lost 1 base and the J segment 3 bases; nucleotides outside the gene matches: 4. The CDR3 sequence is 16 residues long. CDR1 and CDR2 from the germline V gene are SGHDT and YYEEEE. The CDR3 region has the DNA TGTGCCAGCAGCTTGCAAGCGGGGGGGCTCTACAATGAGCAGTTCTTC. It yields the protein CASSLQAGGLYNEQFF.

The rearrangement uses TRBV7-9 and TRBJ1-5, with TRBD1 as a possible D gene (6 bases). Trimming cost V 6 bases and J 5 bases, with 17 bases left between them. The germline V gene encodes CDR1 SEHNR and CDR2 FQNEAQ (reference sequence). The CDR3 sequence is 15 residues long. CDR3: CASSSLDRLYQPQHF. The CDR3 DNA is TGTGCCAGCAGTTCCCTAGACAGGCTTTATCAGCCCCAGCATTTT.

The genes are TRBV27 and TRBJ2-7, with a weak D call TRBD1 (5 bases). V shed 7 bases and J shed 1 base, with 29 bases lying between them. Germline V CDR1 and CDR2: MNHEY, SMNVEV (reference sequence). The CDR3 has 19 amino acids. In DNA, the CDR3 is TGTGCCAGCACCACGACTGCTAGGGGTTTGCTATTGAGGTCCTACGAGCAGTACTTC. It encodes CASTTTARGLLLRSYEQYF.

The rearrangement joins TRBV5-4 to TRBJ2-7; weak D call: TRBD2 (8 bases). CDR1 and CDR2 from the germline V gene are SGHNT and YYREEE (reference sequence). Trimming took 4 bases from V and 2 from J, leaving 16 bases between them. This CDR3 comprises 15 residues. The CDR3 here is CASSRGGTETYEQYF. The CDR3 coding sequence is TGTGCCAGCAGCCGCGGGGGGACAGAGACCTACGAGCAGTACTTC.

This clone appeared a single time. CDR3 protein: CASETANYGYTF. CDR3 sequence (DNA): TGTGCCAGTGAGACAGCTAACTATGGCTACACCTTC. This chain connects TRBV28 to TRBJ1-2, with D perhaps TRBD1 (5 bases). The CDR3 loop spans 12 amino acids. Germline CDR1 and CDR2: MDHEN and SYDVKM. Trimming took 9 bases from V and 0 from J, leaving 8 bases between them.

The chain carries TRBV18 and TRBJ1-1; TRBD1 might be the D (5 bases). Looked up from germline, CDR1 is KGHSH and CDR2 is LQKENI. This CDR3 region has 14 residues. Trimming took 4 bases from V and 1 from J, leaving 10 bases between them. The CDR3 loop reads CASSLLTENTEAFF. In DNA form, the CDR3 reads TGTGCCAGCTCACTCTTGACAGAGAACACTGAAGCTTTCTTT.